This entry lists 21 T cell receptor beta chains sequenced from one sample in a study of T-cell reconstitution after alpha-beta-depleted transplantation in children. The authors prepared the TCRbeta library with unique molecular identifiers. Each CDR3 protein gets one entry after TCRdb re-called the PCR reads with MiXCR. This table has roughly 120,000 distinct CDR3 sequences, approximately 10% appearing once. The sequencing used PBMCs, collected before TCRalphabeta/CD19-depleted stem cell transplant. The receptor source for this set is a boy younger than 10 with acute lymphoblastic leukemia, due to receive a stem cell transplant.

This chain connects TRBV7-2 to TRBJ2-7; D not resolved. V gave up 2 bases and J gave up 7 bases, with 9 bases separating them. CDR3 length: 12 amino acids. Germline V lookup: CDR1 SGHTA, CDR2 FQGNSA. The CDR3, as DNA: TGTGCCAGCAGCTTACGTTTGGGGGAGCAGTACTTC. It codes for CASSLRLGEQYF.

At least ten counts were recorded for this clonotype. The rearrangement uses TRBV12-3 or TRBV12-4 and TRBJ1-1; 8 nucleotides align to TRBD1. The CDR3 sequence is 13 residues long. The V segment lost 6 bases and the J segment 4 bases; nucleotides outside the gene matches: 4. DNA of the CDR3: TGTGCCAGCAGCCACGGACAGGGCACTGAAGCTTTCTTT. Its protein product is CASSHGQGTEAFF.

This chain connects TRBV2 to TRBJ2-3; a weak D match, TRBD2 (6 bases). The V gene lost 3 bases and the J gene lost 0 bases, with 10 bases spanning the gap. CDR3 length equals 15 residues. The germline gives CDR1 SNHLY, CDR2 FYNNEI. CDR3 loop: CASSDDGRSTDTQYF. Here the CDR3 DNA reads TGTGCCAGCAGTGACGACGGGAGAAGCACAGATACGCAGTATTTT.

This clonotype was recorded many times. J is TRBJ2-1 and V is TRBV7-9; D gene ambiguous. Trimming left V 8 bases short and J 5 bases short, with 7 bases between. The germline V gene encodes CDR1 SEHNR and CDR2 FQNEAQ (reference sequence). The CDR3 spans 11 residues. CDR3 sequence (DNA): TGTGCCAGCGGCCTCAACAATGAGCAGTTCTTC. Residues: CASGLNNEQFF.

This clonotype was seen a few times. The genes are TRBV20-1 and TRBJ1-1, with D unclear. Germline V lookup: CDR1 DFQATT, CDR2 SNEGSKA (reference sequence). The CDR3 spans 9 residues. Trimming took off 7 bases at V and 10 bases at J, with 10 bases between the two ends. The CDR3 coding sequence is TGCAGTGGGACCACCCGAGCTTTCTTT. It specifies CSGTTRAFF.

In this sample, this clonotype turned up many times. The V call is TRBV5-1, the J call TRBJ2-7; 7 bases agree with TRBD2. With V trimmed by 0 bases and J by 5 bases, 11 bases remained unmatched. The CDR3 is made up of 16 amino acids. Per germline, CDR1 SGHRS and CDR2 YFSETQ. This CDR3 reads CASSLVVGGRGNEQYF. CDR3 nucleotides: TGCGCCAGCAGCTTGGTCGTCGGGGGGAGAGGGAACGAGCAGTACTTC. The full variable domain, in which reference TRBV5-1 and TRBJ2-7 provide the parts outside the CDR3, is KAGVTQTPRYLIKTRGQQVTLSCSPISGHRSVSWYQQTPGQGLQFLFEYFSETQRNKGNFPGRFSGRQFSNSRSEMNVSTLELGDSALYLCASSLVVGGRGNEQYFGPGTRLTVT.

This chain joins TRBV7-9 and TRBJ2-7, with D possibly being TRBD1 or TRBD2 (5 bases each). The CDR3 covers 15 residues. V was pared by 6 bases and J by 0 bases, with 15 bases between. Per germline, CDR1 SEHNR and CDR2 FQNEAQ (reference sequence). CDR3 sequence reads: CASSWDGRSSYEQYF. The CDR3 DNA is TGTGCCAGCAGTTGGGACGGACGCAGCTCCTACGAGCAGTACTTC. Full variable domain (rest looked up from reference TRBV7-9 and TRBJ2-7): DTGVSQNPRHKITKRGQNVTFRCDPISEHNRLYWYRQTLGQGPEFLTYFQNEAQLEKSRLLSDRFSAERPKGSFSTLEIQRTEQGDSAMYLCASSWDGRSSYEQYFGPGTRLTVT.

In its sample, this clonotype was seen a few times. The chain carries TRBV10-3 and TRBJ2-7, with 7 bases aligning to TRBD2. The germline V gene has CDR1 ENHRY and CDR2 SYGVKD. With V trimmed by 5 bases and J by 3 bases, 7 bases remained unmatched. The CDR3 has 14 residues. This CDR3 reads CAISPRLADYEQYF. The CDR3 nucleotides read TGTGCCATCAGTCCCCGACTAGCCGACTACGAGCAGTACTTC.

This clonotype appeared many times. The chain couples TRBV6-1 to TRBJ2-3; D is possibly TRBD1 or TRBD2 (5 bases each). The germline gives CDR1 MNHNS, CDR2 SASEGT. V was cut by 6 bases and J by 2 bases, with 15 bases left in between. CDR3 length: 15 residues. CDR3 sequence: CASSNEGRLTDTQYF. CDR3 nucleotides: TGTGCCAGCAGCAACGAGGGACGGCTCACAGATACGCAGTATTTT.

The chain has TRBV29-1 and TRBJ2-7; tentative D call: TRBD1 (6 bases). V lost 7 bases, J lost 2 bases, and 15 bases lay in between. There are 13 residues in the CDR3. CDR1 and CDR2 (germline): SQVTM, ANQGSEA. In DNA form, the CDR3 reads TGCAGCGCCGTAGGACAGTTAACCTACGAGCAGTACTTC. This translates into CSAVGQLTYEQYF.

The chain links TRBV27 to TRBJ2-2; D gene unclear. Germline V gene lookup returns CDR1 MNHEY and CDR2 SMNVEV (reference sequence). V was cut by 5 bases and J by 6 bases, with 7 bases left in between. There are 12 residues in the CDR3. CDR3 region: CASSPSPGELFF. The CDR3 nucleotides read TGTGCCAGCAGTCCCTCGCCCGGGGAGCTGTTTTTT.

This clonotype appeared a few times. The gene calls are TRBV6-5 and TRBJ2-7; the D is unclear. The CDR3 loop spans 15 amino acids. V was shortened by 0 bases and J by 7 bases, with 16 bases between the two germline ends. The V gene's germline CDR1 is MNHEY and CDR2 SVGAGI. CDR3 nucleotides: TGTGCCAGCAGTTACTCAGGGCTACCCTTCGGGGAGCAGTACTTC. Residues: CASSYSGLPFGEQYF.

This clonotype has just one count. A read error may explain this, as a much larger clone is one base away. This chain's CDR3 is CASSEGISGRNEQFF. In DNA form, the CDR3 reads TGTGCCAGCAGTGAAGGGATTAGCGGGAGAAATGAGCAGTTCTTC. The chain couples TRBV2 to TRBJ2-1; 9 bases fit TRBD2. Trimming removed 1 base from V and 7 bases from J; junction bases left unmatched: 5. Per germline, CDR1 SNHLY and CDR2 FYNNEI. The CDR3 runs to 15 residues.

This clonotype was detected only a few times. V and J are TRBV2 and TRBJ1-1; TRBD1 agrees at 8 bases. The germline V gene encodes CDR1 SNHLY and CDR2 FYNNEI. V lost 6 bases and J lost 6; bases outside the gene matches: 0. This CDR3 comprises 11 residues. CDR3 in DNA: TGTGCCAGCAGGACAGGGGCTGAAGCTTTCTTT. Encoded protein: CASRTGAEAFF.

This clonotype came up many times. This chain connects TRBV6-5 to TRBJ1-5; tentative D call: TRBD1 (6 bases). V dropped 2 bases and J dropped 6 bases, with 11 bases sitting between them. This CDR3 contains 14 residues. Germline CDR1 MNHEY, CDR2 SVGAGI. This CDR3 reads CASSYRQGSQPQHF. The CDR3 nucleotides are TGTGCCAGCAGTTACAGGCAGGGGAGTCAGCCCCAGCATTTT.

This clonotype has only a few counts. The V call is TRBV6-1, the J call TRBJ1-3, with a possible D match to TRBD1 (6 bases). The CDR3 runs 16 residues. CDR1 is MNHNS and CDR2 is SASEGT in the germline V gene. The V and J ends lost 6 bases and 0 bases respectively, with 15 bases between them. Here the CDR3 reads CASRQPGHPSGNTIYF. CDR3 in DNA: TGTGCCAGCAGACAGCCGGGACACCCCTCTGGAAACACCATATATTTT.

As regards this clonotype: Sequence at one end of the junction differs from germline and may be a read error. The chain combines TRBV3-1 with TRBJ2-3; D not resolved. The CDR3 spans 15 residues. Germline V gives CDR1 LGHDT, CDR2 YNNKEL (reference sequence). The CDR3 here is CASCQARGYSDTQYF. CDR3 nucleotides: TGTGCCAGCTGCCAAGCTCGCGGATACTCAGATACGCAGTATTTT.

The chain is built from TRBV7-6 and TRBJ1-1; D remains unclear. This CDR3 has 14 residues. Trimming left V 0 bases short and J 3 bases short, with 8 bases between. Per the germline V gene, CDR1 is SGHVS and CDR2 is FNYEAQ. In nucleotides, the CDR3 is TGTGCCAGCAGCTTAGCCGGGGAGGACACTGAAGCTTTCTTT. Residues: CASSLAGEDTEAFF.

This clonotype was observed a handful of times. The gene calls are TRBV11-3 and TRBJ2-1; D unresolved. The V gene lost 5 bases and the J gene lost 9 bases, with 17 bases spanning the gap. Germline CDR1 is SGHNT and CDR2 is YENEEA. This CDR3 comprises 14 residues. CDR3: CASSPSLVTSEQFF. The CDR3, as DNA: TGTGCCAGCAGCCCGAGTCTAGTCACGAGTGAGCAGTTCTTC.

This chain uses TRBV6-1 with TRBJ2-5; no clear D. CDR1 MNHNS and CDR2 SASEGT come from the germline V gene. CDR3 length: 13 amino acids. The V and J ends lost 6 bases and 2 bases respectively, with 10 bases between them. The CDR3: CASRRLSQETQYF. The CDR3 DNA is TGTGCCAGCAGGAGGCTATCACAAGAGACCCAGTACTTC.

This clonotype was seen a handful of times. This CDR3 reads CASSQGRDQYF. CDR3 DNA sequence: TGTGCCAGCAGCCAAGGCCGGGACCAGTACTTC. The chain is built from TRBV3-1 and TRBJ2-5; weak D call: TRBD2 (5 bases). The CDR3 length is 11 residues. Germline CDR1 and CDR2: LGHDT and YNNKEL (reference sequence). With 1 base removed from V and 10 bases from J, the gap between germline ends came to 7 bases.